Listed here are 14 T cell receptor beta chains from one sample, sequenced in a study of blood T cell repertoires in COVID-19. The table came from immunoSEQ multiplex PCR; TCRdb's copy has only in-frame clones and leaves some out. The sample lists around 260,000 clones, approximately 79% occurring once. Sequenced material: PBMCs or T cells enriched from blood (not recorded which). Receptors were obtained from a man aged 25-40 years with acute COVID-19.

The rearrangement links TRBV2 to TRBJ1-1, with D possibly being TRBD1 (5 bases). This CDR3 contains 11 residues. Trimming took off 9 bases at V and 11 bases at J, with 16 bases between the two ends. From germline, CDR1 is SNHLY and CDR2 FYNNEI. CDR3 protein: CASKGSFGAFF. DNA for the CDR3: TGTGCCAGTAAGGGGTCTTTTGGGGCTTTCTTT. The entire variable domain, with the rest obtained from reference TRBV2 and TRBJ1-1, is as follows: EPEVTQTPSHQVTQMGQEVILRCVPISNHLYFYWYRQILGQKVEFLVSFYNNEISEKSEIFDDQFSVERPDGSNFTLKIRSTKLEDSAMYFCASKGSFGAFFGQGTRLTVV.

The CDR3 DNA reads TGTGCCAGCAGGACGACAAGTGGGGCCAATCAGCCCCAGCATTTT. It codes for CASRTTSGANQPQHF. V is TRBV7-2 and J is TRBJ1-5; D might be TRBD1 (5 bases). Between the trimmed V and J ends, which lost 6 bases and 3 bases, there was a span of 15 bases. The germline gives CDR1 SGHTA, CDR2 FQGNSA. The CDR3 is 15 residues long.

The rearrangement uses TRBV7-2 and TRBJ1-6; a weak D match, TRBD1 (6 bases). The CDR3 is 13 residues long. V was trimmed by 3 bases and J by 7 bases, leaving 7 bases between them. Looked up from germline, CDR1 is SGHTA and CDR2 is FQGNSA. CDR3 coding DNA: TGTGCCAGCAGCTTGGGGGCGAATTCACCCCTCCACTTT. Residues: CASSLGANSPLHF.

In DNA, the CDR3 is TGTGCCATCAGTGAGGAAAGCGGGGGATCCCAGCATTTT. This translates into CAISEESGGSQHF. The rearrangement joins TRBV10-3 to TRBJ1-5; tentatively, D is TRBD1 (5 bases). This CDR3 is 13 amino acids long. Germline loops: CDR1 ENHRY, CDR2 SYGVKD. The V end lost 2 bases, the J end lost 11 bases, and 13 bases lay between the germline ends.

The rearrangement links TRBV11-2 to TRBJ1-1; TRBD1 matches 7 bases. The germline gives CDR1 SGHAT, CDR2 FQNNGV. The CDR3 runs to 15 residues. V shed 3 bases, J shed 3 bases, and the junction held 7 bases outside the gene matches. The CDR3 region has the DNA TGTGCCAGCAGCTTGGGACAGACCCTGTACACTGAAGCTTTCTTT. Translated: CASSLGQTLYTEAFF.

As for this clone: Other nucleotide sequences from this sample produce the same CDR3. The J gene is TRBJ1-2, the V gene TRBV7-9, with 7 bases matching TRBD1. The V gene's germline CDR1 is SEHNR and CDR2 FQNEAQ (reference sequence). The CDR3 contains 14 residues. V lost 5 bases to trimming and J lost 0 bases; unmatched junction nucleotides: 3. The CDR3: CASSPTGTNYGYTF. The CDR3 DNA reads as TGTGCCAGCAGCCCGACAGGGACTAACTATGGCTACACCTTC. Looking up the rest from reference TRBV7-9 and TRBJ1-2 gives the full variable domain: DTGVSQNPRHKITKRGQNVTFRCDPISEHNRLYWYRQTLGQGPEFLTYFQNEAQLEKSRLLSDRFSAERPKGSFSTLEIQRTEQGDSAMYLCASSPTGTNYGYTFGSGTRLTVV.

This clone appeared a few times. This chain joins TRBV3-1 (or the pseudogene TRBV3-2) and TRBJ2-3; maybe TRBD2 (5 bases). The CDR3 sequence is 17 residues long. The V gene's germline CDR1 is LGHDT and CDR2 YNNKEL (reference sequence). Trimming pared 1 base from V and 0 bases from J, leaving 14 bases between. CDR3 in amino acids: CASSQAGSDTSTDTQYF. The CDR3, as DNA: TGTGCCAGCAGCCAAGCGGGATCCGATACAAGCACAGATACGCAGTATTTT.

The rearrangement links TRBV5-5 to TRBJ1-2; D uncertain. CDR1 and CDR2 (germline): SGHKS, YYEKEE (reference sequence). The CDR3 has 14 amino acids. V shed 5 bases and J shed 1 base, with 12 bases lying between them. The CDR3 spells CASREADYNYGYTF. The DNA of the CDR3 is TGTGCCAGCAGGGAGGCGGACTATAACTATGGCTACACCTTC.

The chain couples TRBV30 to TRBJ2-5, with D perhaps TRBD2 (5 bases). Germline CDR1 is GTSNPN and CDR2 is SVGIG (reference sequence). The length of the CDR3 is 14 residues. V was pared by 0 bases and J by 6 bases, with 14 bases between. The CDR3 protein is CAWSVSLVPKTQYF. DNA of the CDR3: TGTGCCTGGAGTGTCTCACTAGTCCCGAAGACCCAGTACTTC.

The genes are TRBV5-6 and TRBJ1-1; D is ambiguous. Per germline, CDR1 SGHDT and CDR2 YYEEEE. The ends were cut back, 4 bases at V and 2 bases at J, with 9 bases in the middle. The CDR3 extends over 13 amino acids. The CDR3 region has the DNA TGTGCCAGCAGCCAACAGAGAAACACTGAAGCTTTCTTT. Protein sequence: CASSQQRNTEAFF.

This chain uses TRBV5-4 with TRBJ2-5, with 9 bases matching TRBD2. Germline CDR1 SGHNT, CDR2 YYREEE (reference sequence). After removal of 3 bases from V and 5 bases from J, the junction contained 11 bases not matched to a gene. The CDR3 length is 16 residues. The CDR3 loop is CASSSPAGGGGETQYF. The DNA of the CDR3 is TGTGCCAGCAGCTCTCCAGCGGGAGGAGGCGGGGAGACCCAGTACTTC.

The chain combines TRBV14 with TRBJ1-2; D perhaps matches TRBD1 (6 bases). CDR3 length: 12 residues. Germline assignment: CDR1 SGHDN and CDR2 FVKESK. Trimming cost V 4 bases and J 7 bases, with 10 bases left between them. The CDR3 nucleotides read TGTGCCAGCAGCCGACAGGTCGGTGGCTACACCTTC. Translation gives CASSRQVGGYTF.

A note on this clone: This specimen includes other DNA sequences encoding the same CDR3. The V call is TRBV3-1 (or the pseudogene TRBV3-2), the J call TRBJ2-7, with 9 bases fitting TRBD1. The V segment lost 4 bases and the J segment 4 bases; nucleotides outside the gene matches: 2. CDR1 is LGHDT, CDR2 YNNKEL, per germline (reference sequence). The CDR3 is made up of 13 amino acids. The CDR3 sequence is CASSRGQGYEQYV. The CDR3 DNA reads TGTGCCAGCAGCCGGGGACAGGGATACGAGCAGTACGTC.

The J gene is TRBJ2-3, the V gene TRBV5-1; 7 bases align to TRBD2. The CDR3 runs 14 residues. The ends lost 4 bases at V and 6 bases at J; junction bases unmatched: 8. Germline-derived CDR1 and CDR2 are SGHRS and YFSETQ. The CDR3 protein is CASSPGLGQDTQYF. The CDR3, as DNA: TGCGCCAGCAGCCCCGGACTAGGCCAGGATACGCAGTATTTT.